The clone carrying this T cell receptor beta chain was counted between two and nine times. The target antigen is unknown. These data are taken from a study of response to subunit inactivated influenza vaccine. Study outcomes and limitations: After each seasonal influenza vaccination, few new T cells are recruited, the authors suggested.

TCRdb recomputed calls from the RT-PCR reads with MiXCR, one row per CDR3 protein. This sample has hundreds of thousands of distinct CDR3 sequences, with around 22% found just once. The sequence derives from a man between 50 and 70 years old who received an inactivated influenza vaccine. Sequenced here: PBMCs from blood, sampled about 20 months after vaccination.

Here the CDR3 reads CASSTGGIWRMNTEAFF. For the CDR3, the DNA is TGTGCCAGCAGTACCGGGGGCATCTGGAGAATGAACACTGAAGCTTTCTTT. This sequence joins TRBV7-2 and TRBJ1-1, with D possibly being TRBD1 (6 bases). The CDR3 totals 17 residues. The germline CDR1 and CDR2 sequences are SGHTA and FQGNSA. The ends were cut back, 6 bases at V and 0 bases at J, with 20 bases in the middle.